These T cell receptor beta chains were read from a single sample in a study of control samples from healthy donors and cancer patients. Clones were read by immunoSEQ multiplex PCR, and TCRdb kept only the in-frame ones, dropping some. The sample includes 180,000 or so clones, roughly nine tenths seen only once; the top ten take more than 1.3%. The sequenced sample consisted of blood. These receptors were obtained from a woman in her 30s in good health. Both conserved end residues are trimmed from each CDR3. Fields, in order: CDR3 length, J gene, V gene, CDR3 protein.

cdr3_length: 12; j_call: TRBJ1-1; v_call: TRBV7-6; cdr3_aa: ASSPRQGATEAF
cdr3_length: 16; j_call: TRBJ1-3; v_call: TRBV5-1; cdr3_aa: ASSLAASTANSGNTIY
cdr3_length: 13; j_call: TRBJ2-7; v_call: TRBV6-1; cdr3_aa: ASSELGGSSYEQY
cdr3_length: 13; j_call: TRBJ1-4; v_call: TRBV5-1; cdr3_aa: ASRDTGGLSEKLF
cdr3_length: 14; j_call: TRBJ1-2; v_call: TRBV19; cdr3_aa: ASSIRGGGGNYGYT
cdr3_length: 12; j_call: TRBJ2-1; v_call: TRBV9; cdr3_aa: ASSTAGGPREQF
cdr3_length: 13; j_call: TRBJ2-5; v_call: TRBV4-3; cdr3_aa: ASSLGLAAQETQY
cdr3_length: 12; j_call: TRBJ2-1; v_call: TRBV11-2; cdr3_aa: ASSWTSGSDEQF
cdr3_length: 12; j_call: TRBJ1-2; v_call: TRBV6-5; cdr3_aa: ASSYSSGNYGYT
cdr3_length: 11; j_call: TRBJ2-7; v_call: TRBV13; cdr3_aa: ASSLAGAYEQY
cdr3_length: 12; j_call: TRBJ2-7; v_call: TRBV5-1; cdr3_aa: ASSLGAGGYEQY
cdr3_length: 12; j_call: TRBJ1-1; v_call: TRBV19; cdr3_aa: ASKGTEMNTEAF
cdr3_length: 14; j_call: TRBJ2-1; v_call: TRBV11-3; cdr3_aa: ASSLNADSSYNEQF
cdr3_length: 12; j_call: TRBJ1-6; v_call: TRBV7-9; cdr3_aa: ASSPTGINSPLH
cdr3_length: 12; j_call: TRBJ1-5; v_call: TRBV4-1; cdr3_aa: ASSPTGSNQPQH
cdr3_length: 12; j_call: TRBJ2-3; v_call: TRBV19; cdr3_aa: ASTTSGTTDTQY
cdr3_length: 13; j_call: TRBJ2-3; v_call: TRBV7-9; cdr3_aa: ASSLGPGVTDTQY
cdr3_length: 13; j_call: TRBJ2-2; v_call: TRBV19; cdr3_aa: ASSIAGGNTGELF
cdr3_length: 13; j_call: TRBJ1-5; v_call: TRBV27; cdr3_aa: ASSLQQYSNQPQH
cdr3_length: 10; j_call: TRBJ1-1; v_call: TRBV28; cdr3_aa: ASSLAYTEAF
cdr3_length: 13; j_call: TRBJ2-3; v_call: TRBV28; cdr3_aa: ASSFLAGGPDTQY
cdr3_length: 11; j_call: TRBJ2-7; v_call: TRBV6-5; cdr3_aa: ASSRLDLYEQY
cdr3_length: 13; j_call: TRBJ2-1; v_call: TRBV5-1; cdr3_aa: ASSPRTSGANEQF
cdr3_length: 16; j_call: TRBJ2-7; v_call: TRBV6-1; cdr3_aa: ASSAYYTGTGSSYEQY
cdr3_length: 9; j_call: TRBJ2-5; v_call: TRBV18; cdr3_aa: ASSKEETQY
cdr3_length: 14; j_call: TRBJ2-2; v_call: TRBV4-1; cdr3_aa: ASSHRTGPNTGELF
cdr3_length: 13; j_call: TRBJ2-3; v_call: TRBV6-9; cdr3_aa: ASSYGHASTDTQY
cdr3_length: 13; j_call: TRBJ2-1; v_call: TRBV2; cdr3_aa: ASSEFASGGNEQF
cdr3_length: 14; j_call: TRBJ2-7; v_call: TRBV5-1; cdr3_aa: ASSLRDGGSSYEQY
cdr3_length: 14; j_call: TRBJ2-3; v_call: TRBV19; cdr3_aa: ASSIGPGGASDTQY
cdr3_length: 12; j_call: TRBJ2-4; v_call: TRBV6-4; cdr3_aa: ASSDGLAKNIQY
cdr3_length: 11; j_call: TRBJ1-5; v_call: TRBV12-3/TRBV12-4; cdr3_aa: ASSTYSNQPQH
cdr3_length: 14; j_call: TRBJ2-3; v_call: TRBV6-5; cdr3_aa: ASSSTGGWSTDTQY
cdr3_length: 12; j_call: TRBJ1-4; v_call: TRBV6-5; cdr3_aa: ASSQTATNEKLF
cdr3_length: 13; j_call: TRBJ1-2; v_call: TRBV28; cdr3_aa: ASSLSGQGRIGYT
cdr3_length: 12; j_call: TRBJ2-1; v_call: TRBV19; cdr3_aa: ASSRSVNYNEQF
cdr3_length: 14; j_call: TRBJ2-3; v_call: TRBV7-8; cdr3_aa: ASSLVAGGRTDTQY
cdr3_length: 12; j_call: TRBJ2-3; v_call: TRBV11-1; cdr3_aa: ASSKGLAGDTQY
cdr3_length: 12; j_call: TRBJ1-3; v_call: TRBV19; cdr3_aa: ASRPGSSGNTIY
cdr3_length: 13; j_call: TRBJ1-5; v_call: TRBV6-1; cdr3_aa: ASSENRYSNQPQH
cdr3_length: 11; j_call: TRBJ1-5; v_call: TRBV12-5; cdr3_aa: ASGLVSNQPQH
cdr3_length: 11; j_call: TRBJ1-1; v_call: TRBV2; cdr3_aa: AKDSWMNTEAF
cdr3_length: 13; j_call: TRBJ1-1; v_call: TRBV5-1; cdr3_aa: ASSLGTGMNTEAF
cdr3_length: 12; j_call: TRBJ2-1; v_call: TRBV6-5; cdr3_aa: ASKIGQGYNEQF
cdr3_length: 9; j_call: TRBJ2-7; v_call: TRBV25-1; cdr3_aa: ASSEFSEQY
cdr3_length: 11; j_call: TRBJ1-6; v_call: TRBV7-9; cdr3_aa: ASIGAANSPLH
cdr3_length: 10; j_call: TRBJ1-1; v_call: TRBV24-1; cdr3_aa: ATSDSGGKAF
cdr3_length: 11; j_call: TRBJ2-7; v_call: TRBV7-2; cdr3_aa: ASNLARAAEQY
cdr3_length: 12; j_call: TRBJ2-3; v_call: TRBV29-1; cdr3_aa: SVALAGGADTQY
cdr3_length: 10; j_call: TRBJ2-3; v_call: TRBV19; cdr3_aa: ASSGRTDTQY
cdr3_length: 13; j_call: TRBJ2-2; v_call: TRBV11-1; cdr3_aa: ASSRIEVNTGELF
cdr3_length: 12; j_call: TRBJ1-1; v_call: TRBV18; cdr3_aa: ASSPQGPETEAF